These 18 T cell receptor beta chains originate from one sample sequenced in a study of blood T cell repertoires in COVID-19. Sequencing was performed with immunoSEQ multiplex PCR; in TCRdb, only in-frame clones are kept and a portion is missing. The sample has over 200,000 clones, about nine tenths seen once. The sequenced material came from peripheral blood. The receptors originated from an older woman with acute or convalescent COVID-19.

The V call is TRBV5-1, the J call TRBJ2-3; 8 nucleotides line up with TRBD1. The CDR3 loop spans 16 amino acids. CDR1 and CDR2 from the germline V gene are SGHRS and YFSETQ. V lost 5 bases, J lost 0 bases, and 8 bases stayed unmatched. In DNA form, the CDR3 reads TGCGCCAGCAGTACCGGGACAGGTGCTAGCACAGATACGCAGTATTTT. Its protein product is CASSTGTGASTDTQYF.

This clone occurred once. The chain combines TRBV18 with TRBJ1-5; TRBD1 might be the D (5 bases). CDR3 length: 15 amino acids. CDR1 is KGHSH and CDR2 is LQKENI in the germline V gene. Trimming took 3 bases from V and 5 from J, leaving 14 bases between them. The CDR3 protein is CASSPRQGRDQPQHF. The CDR3 bases are TGTGCCAGCTCACCCCGTCAGGGAAGGGATCAGCCCCAGCATTTT.

The chain combines TRBV28 with TRBJ2-2; D not certain. The germline V gene has CDR1 MDHEN and CDR2 SYDVKM. The CDR3 covers 12 residues. V lost 3 bases, J lost 6 bases, and 5 bases lay in between. This CDR3 is CASSFLAGELFF. CDR3 bases: TGTGCCAGCAGTTTCCTCGCCGGGGAGCTGTTTTTT.

The V call is TRBV4-1, the J call TRBJ2-1, with D unclear. The germline gives CDR1 MGHRA, CDR2 YSYEKL. V shed 4 bases and J shed 4 bases, with 11 bases lying between them. The CDR3 spans 14 residues. The CDR3, as DNA: TGCGCCAGCAGCCGGCGGCTAACTTACAATGAGCAGTTCTTC. Protein product: CASSRRLTYNEQFF.

The gene calls are TRBV4-3 and TRBJ2-1; 11 bases are shared with TRBD2. V was pared by 0 bases and J by 7 bases, with 8 bases of the junction left unmatched. Germline CDR1 and CDR2: LGHNA and YSLEER. The CDR3 covers 17 residues. In DNA, the CDR3 is TGCGCCAGCAGCCAAGATCCAAGGACTAGCGGGTTTAATGAGCAGTTCTTC. Protein product: CASSQDPRTSGFNEQFF.

This rearrangement joins TRBV19 to TRBJ2-5, with D perhaps TRBD1 (5 bases). The germline V gene encodes CDR1 LNHDA and CDR2 SQIVND (reference sequence). Trimming removed 5 bases at V and 6 bases at J, with 13 bases between. The CDR3 loop spans 13 amino acids. The DNA of the CDR3 is TGTGCCAGTAGTCGGCAGGGTTATCAGACCCAGTACTTC. Its translation is CASSRQGYQTQYF.

The V and J genes are TRBV6-5 and TRBJ1-5; D unclear. V gave up 5 bases and J gave up 2 bases, with 10 bases separating them. Germline V gene lookup returns CDR1 MNHEY and CDR2 SVGAGI. CDR3 length: 14 residues. The CDR3 DNA sequence: TGTGCCAGCAGTCCTGACACCCGCAATCAGCCCCAGCATTTT. Protein product: CASSPDTRNQPQHF.

The J gene is TRBJ2-5, the V gene TRBV30; the match to TRBD1 covers 7 bases. The germline V gene has CDR1 GTSNPN and CDR2 SVGIG (reference sequence). The CDR3 totals 13 residues. J was trimmed by 5 bases and V by 0 bases; bases with no gene match: 3. The CDR3 loop reads CAWSVTGVETQYF. CDR3 nucleotides: TGTGCCTGGAGTGTCACAGGGGTGGAGACCCAGTACTTC.

V gene TRBV19 combines with J gene TRBJ2-3; 12 positions match TRBD2. This CDR3 is built from 16 residues. In germline, CDR1 is LNHDA, CDR2 SQIVND (reference sequence). J gave up 3 bases and V 4 bases, and 5 bases lay outside the gene matches. CDR3 residues: CASSTTSGSGTDTQYF. The CDR3 coding sequence is TGTGCCAGTAGTACGACTAGCGGGAGTGGGACAGATACGCAGTATTTT.

This clone was seen only a few times. The V call is TRBV10-3, the J call TRBJ1-5; 7 positions agree with TRBD1. The CDR3 is made up of 19 amino acids. V lost 0 bases, J lost 1 base, and 12 bases stayed unmatched. CDR1 and CDR2 (germline): ENHRY, SYGVKD. The chain's CDR3 is CAISESGTAMLGSNQPQHF. Written as DNA, the CDR3 is TGTGCCATCAGTGAGTCCGGGACAGCGATGTTGGGGAGCAATCAGCCCCAGCATTTT.

DNA of the CDR3: TGTGCCAGCAGCTTAGGGGGGCTCGGGACTGAAGCTTTCTTT. Amino acid sequence: CASSLGGLGTEAFF. J is TRBJ1-1 and V is TRBV7-8; weak D call: TRBD1 (6 bases). There are 14 residues in the CDR3. The V end lost 1 base, the J end lost 5 bases, and 11 bases lay between the germline ends. CDR1 and CDR2 (germline): SGHVS, FQNEAQ.

The chain uses TRBV7-2 and TRBJ1-4, with 10 bases lining up with TRBD1. This CDR3 region has 17 residues. V gave up 4 bases and J gave up 4 bases; unmatched junction bases: 9. In germline, CDR1 is SGHTA, CDR2 FQGNSA. The CDR3, as DNA: TGTGCCAGCAGCTCATCTGACAGGGGGCTAGGTAATGAAAAACTGTTTTTT. Translation gives CASSSSDRGLGNEKLFF.

The chain combines TRBV10-3 with TRBJ1-4; maybe TRBD1 (6 bases). Trimming removed 2 bases from V and 8 bases from J, with 18 bases in between. The CDR3 contains 16 residues. The germline V gene encodes CDR1 ENHRY and CDR2 SYGVKD. CDR3: CAISEEQGTTLEKLFF. The CDR3 DNA reads as TGTGCCATCAGTGAGGAACAGGGCACCACGCTCGAAAAACTGTTTTTT.

V usage is TRBV19 and J usage is TRBJ1-4; D remains unclear. Germline loops: CDR1 LNHDA, CDR2 SQIVND (reference sequence). Trimming removed 3 bases from V and 13 bases from J, with 9 bases in between. This CDR3 has 11 amino acids. The DNA of the CDR3 is TGTGCCAGTAGTATTGGACTTATACTGTTTTTT. This gives the protein CASSIGLILFF.

This rearrangement joins TRBV7-9 to TRBJ2-1; D possibly corresponds to TRBD1 (5 bases). There are 13 residues in the CDR3. The V end lost 6 bases, the J end lost 2 bases, and 8 bases lay between the germline ends. CDR1 is SEHNR, CDR2 FQNEAQ, per germline (reference sequence). The CDR3 DNA reads TGTGCCAGCAGTTGGGGCACCTACAATGAGCAGTTCTTC. Translated: CASSWGTYNEQFF.

V gene TRBV7-9 combines with J gene TRBJ2-5, with TRBD2 matching 10 bases. Germline V lookup: CDR1 SEHNR, CDR2 FQNEAQ (reference sequence). The CDR3 extends over 18 amino acids. Trimming at V came to 1 base and at J to 0 bases, leaving 8 bases not matched to a gene. The CDR3 sequence is CASSLEILTSGYQETQYF. Written as DNA, the CDR3 is TGTGCCAGCAGCTTAGAGATTTTGACTAGCGGGTACCAAGAGACCCAGTACTTC.

This chain links TRBV11-2 with TRBJ2-1; 9 nucleotides align to TRBD1. The V gene's germline CDR1 is SGHAT and CDR2 FQNNGV. CDR3 length: 15 amino acids. With V trimmed by 4 bases and J by 7 bases, 8 bases remained unmatched. In nucleotides, the CDR3 is TGTGCCAGCAGCTCTTCCGGGACAGGGTTTAATGAGCAGTTCTTC. Its translation: CASSSSGTGFNEQFF.

This chain connects TRBV5-1 to TRBJ2-3, with D possibly matching TRBD1 (6 bases). The CDR3 runs 14 residues. The V end was cut by 7 bases, the J end by 0 bases, with 12 bases between. CDR1 SGHRS and CDR2 YFSETQ come from the germline V gene. The CDR3 loop reads CASCRQESTDTQYF. The CDR3 DNA follows: TGCGCCAGCTGCCGACAGGAAAGCACAGATACGCAGTATTTT.